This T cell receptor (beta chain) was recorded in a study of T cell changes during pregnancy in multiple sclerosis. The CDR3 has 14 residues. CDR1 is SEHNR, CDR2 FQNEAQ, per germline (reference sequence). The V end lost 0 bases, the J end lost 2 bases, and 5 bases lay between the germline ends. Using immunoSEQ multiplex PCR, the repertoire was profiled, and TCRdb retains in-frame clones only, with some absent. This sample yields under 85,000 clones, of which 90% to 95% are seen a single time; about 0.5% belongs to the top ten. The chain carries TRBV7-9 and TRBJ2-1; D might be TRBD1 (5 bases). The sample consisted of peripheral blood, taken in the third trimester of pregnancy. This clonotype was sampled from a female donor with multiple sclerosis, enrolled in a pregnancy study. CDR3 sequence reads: CASSLARAYNEQFF. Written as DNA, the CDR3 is TGTGCCAGCAGCTTAGCCAGGGCCTACAATGAGCAGTTCTTC.